This T cell receptor (beta chain) was observed in a study of glioma-infiltrating T cells. Many counts were recorded for this clonotype. What it binds is not known. Overall study findings and caveats: CDR3 overlap between tissue and blood was very small. Non-neoplastic patients had below-expected tissue-blood divergence, while all gliomas exceeded expectation.

Germline V lookup: CDR1 MNHNS, CDR2 SASEGT. The CDR3 sequence is 13 residues long. Between the trimmed V and J ends, which lost 5 bases and 2 bases, there was a span of 7 bases. Using RNA template, CDR3s of TCR alpha and beta were amplified with iRepertoire arm-PCR. Input was about 85-400 ng of tissue mRNA or PBMC total RNA. MiXCR was run by TCRdb on the multiplex PCR reads, yielding one entry per CDR3 protein. The repertoire includes about 180,000 distinct CDR3 sequences, around 40% of them detected once, and roughly 5.4% sits in the top ten. The sequence was obtained from a human donor with low-grade glioma or glioblastoma, undergoing nonglioma brain surgery, or in good health (not recorded which). The specimen was glioma tissue, nonneoplastic brain tissue, or PBMCs (not recorded which). V usage is TRBV6-1 and J usage is TRBJ1-3; tentative D call: TRBD1 (5 bases). CDR3 protein: CASSQQAGNTIYF. For the CDR3, the DNA is TGTGCCAGCAGTCAACAGGCTGGAAACACCATATATTTT.